The source of this T cell receptor beta chain is a study of blood T cell repertoires in COVID-19. Study-level information: COVID-19 samples, acute and convalescent, were from the United States, Italy and Spain. PBMCs, B-cell-depleted T cells, or T cells provided the cDNA or gDNA that made up the material.

V lost 2 bases, J lost 0 bases, and 20 bases lay in between. Germline V gene sequence: CDR1 PRHDT, CDR2 FYEKMQ (reference sequence). This CDR3 comprises 18 residues. This clone was observed a handful of times. Source study methods: Estimates of nucleated cell counts were drawn from the amplification of reference gene primers. Data came from immunoSEQ multiplex PCR; TCRdb stores just in-frame clones and leaves some out. V, J and clone size derive from that table, while D and trimming were established from the DNA sequence. The table has fewer than 80,000 clones, around 76% seen once. The sequence was collected from a human donor in a cohort sampled during active COVID-19. The sequencing sample was made of peripheral blood. The V call is TRBV13, the J call TRBJ2-7; D is perhaps TRBD2 (5 bases). The CDR3 spells CASSLSHRRTDPSYEQYF. CDR3 in DNA: TGTGCCAGCAGCTTATCTCACCGGAGGACGGACCCCTCCTACGAGCAGTACTTC. Full variable domain (missing parts from reference TRBV13 and TRBJ2-7): AAGVIQSPRHLIKEKRETATLKCYPIPRHDTVYWYQQGPGQDPQFLISFYEKMQSDKGSIPDRFSAQQFSDYHSELNMSSLELGDSALYFCASSLSHRRTDPSYEQYFGPGTRLTVT.